These T cell receptor beta chains were read from a single sample in a study of long-term antiretroviral therapy in people with HIV. Method: immunoSEQ multiplex PCR; TCRdb's copy keeps in-frame clones and lacks some. The table includes around 30,000 clones, 93% detected once. Here the sequenced sample was unsorted PBMCs, taken 6.2 years after starting antiretroviral therapy. These TCRs come from a middle-aged man with HIV. Both conserved end residues are part of each CDR3. Each record gives: V gene, clone size, D gene, J gene, CDR3 protein, CDR3 DNA. The D gene is left open where the match is weak. Where a row states a size, it is once, few, many or the class of an expanded clone; other rows omit it.

TRBV7-9	-	-	TRBJ1-2	CASSRPSGYTF	TGTGCCAGCAGCCGTCCTAGTGGCTACACCTTC
TRBV7-6	-	-	TRBJ2-1	CASSSAVGRNEQFF	TGTGCCAGCAGCTCGGCAGTCGGGCGCAATGAGCAGTTCTTC
TRBV6-1	-	-	TRBJ1-2	CASTHVNYGYTF	TGTGCCAGCACCCATGTCAACTATGGCTACACCTTC
TRBV7-8	-	TRBD1	TRBJ2-7	CASSAGGLGTGGYEQYF	TGTGCCAGCAGCGCAGGGGGGTTGGGGACAGGGGGCTACGAGCAGTACTTC
TRBV19	-	-	TRBJ2-5	CASSIGSGEETQYF	TGTGCCAGTAGTATAGGTTCGGGCGAAGAGACCCAGTACTTC
TRBV6-5	-	-	TRBJ1-1	CASSPWTDTEAFF	TGTGCCAGCAGTCCCTGGACGGATACTGAAGCTTTCTTT
TRBV15	-	TRBD1	TRBJ2-7	CATSRELGQDSYEQYF	TGTGCCACCAGCAGAGAATTGGGACAGGACTCCTACGAGCAGTACTTC
TRBV6-6	-	-	TRBJ1-1	CASRREGMNTEAFF	TGTGCCAGCAGAAGGGAAGGAATGAACACTGAAGCTTTCTTT
TRBV30	-	TRBD1	TRBJ1-4	CAWSGGGGQAYEKLFF	TGTGCCTGGAGTGGAGGGGGCGGGCAGGCTTACGAAAAACTGTTTTTT
TRBV4-3	-	-	TRBJ2-3	CASSQGTSYTDTQYF	TGCGCCAGCAGCCAAGGCACTAGTTACACAGATACGCAGTATTTT
TRBV13	-	TRBD1	TRBJ1-4	CASSTRQGSANEKLFF	TGTGCCAGCAGCACCAGACAGGGTTCGGCTAATGAAAAACTGTTTTTT
TRBV27	-	TRBD1	TRBJ2-7	CASSHGDRGYEQYF	TGTGCCAGCAGTCATGGGGACAGGGGTTACGAGCAGTACTTC
TRBV2	-	-	TRBJ2-5	CASSVIDRETQYF	TGTGCCAGCAGTGTAATCGACAGAGAGACCCAGTACTTC
TRBV19	-	TRBD1	TRBJ1-2	CASSKDRVVGYTF	TGTGCCAGTAGTAAGGACAGGGTCGTTGGCTACACCTTC
TRBV11-3	-	TRBD2	TRBJ2-1	CASSLALAGGGYEQFF	TGTGCCAGCAGCTTAGCTCTAGCGGGAGGGGGGTATGAGCAGTTCTTC
TRBV6-1	-	-	TRBJ2-2	CASTLGRLNTGELFF	TGTGCCAGCACCCTCGGGCGGCTGAACACCGGGGAGCTGTTTTTT
TRBV19	-	TRBD1	TRBJ1-1	CASKDRGREAFF	TGTGCCAGTAAGGACAGGGGGAGGGAAGCTTTCTTT
TRBV2	once	-	TRBJ2-7	CASSPLTAYEQYF	TGTGCCAGCAGCCCCTTGACAGCCTACGAGCAGTACTTC
TRBV28	-	-	TRBJ1-5	CASSLRTTSNQPQHF	TGTGCCAGCAGCCTTAGGACCACTAGCAATCAGCCCCAGCATTTT
TRBV10-3	-	-	TRBJ2-6	CAISESGTSGANVLTF	TGTGCCATCAGTGAGTCGGGAACCTCTGGGGCCAACGTCCTGACTTTC
TRBV4-2	-	-	TRBJ2-5	CASSNAVGETQYF	TGTGCCAGCAGTAATGCCGTCGGGGAGACCCAGTACTTC
TRBV28	-	-	TRBJ1-1	CASSLVDTEAFF	TGTGCCAGCAGTTTAGTCGACACTGAAGCTTTCTTT
TRBV4-1	once	-	TRBJ1-1	CASSQEEAANTEAFF	TGCGCCAGCAGCCAAGAGGAGGCGGCGAACACTGAAGCTTTCTTT
TRBV20-1	-	-	TRBJ1-5	CSAGDEQPQHF	TGCAGTGCGGGGGATGAACAGCCCCAGCATTTT
TRBV7-2	-	-	TRBJ2-3	CASSPRLGDTQYF	TGTGCCAGCAGCCCTCGACTCGGGGATACGCAGTATTTT
TRBV28	-	TRBD1	TRBJ1-5	CASRAGTDNQPQHF	TGTGCCAGTCGAGCCGGGACAGACAATCAGCCCCAGCATTTT
TRBV11-2	once	TRBD1	TRBJ2-1	CASSSSDRGDNEQFF	TGTGCCAGCAGCTCCTCCGACAGGGGTGACAATGAGCAGTTCTTC
TRBV11-2	-	TRBD2	TRBJ2-1	CASSLGPSGGNEQFF	TGTGCCAGCAGCTTAGGTCCTAGCGGGGGGAATGAGCAGTTCTTC
TRBV2	-	-	TRBJ1-1	CASSEAAAPPRLAFF	TGTGCCAGCAGTGAAGCGGCGGCCCCTCCTAGGCTAGCTTTCTTT
TRBV13	-	-	TRBJ2-7	CASSVGHGSSYEQYF	TGTGCCAGCAGCGTGGGACACGGGAGCTCCTACGAGCAGTACTTC
TRBV27	-	-	TRBJ1-1	CASSLGPRDTEAFF	TGTGCCAGCAGTTTAGGCCCCCGGGACACTGAAGCTTTCTTT
TRBV2	-	TRBD2	TRBJ2-1	CASSERTSGQYNEQFF	TGTGCCAGCAGTGAAAGGACTAGCGGCCAATACAATGAGCAGTTCTTC
TRBV5-1	once	TRBD2	TRBJ2-1	CASTASGTNEQFF	TGCGCCAGCACCGCTAGCGGCACAAATGAGCAGTTCTTC
TRBV11-1	-	TRBD2	TRBJ2-1	CASGAGGPNEQFF	TGTGCCAGCGGAGCGGGAGGCCCGAATGAGCAGTTCTTC
TRBV9	-	TRBD2	TRBJ2-3	CASSPTSGRMSTDTQYF	TGTGCCAGCAGCCCCACTAGCGGGAGAATGAGCACAGATACGCAGTATTTT
TRBV21-1	-	-	TRBJ1-2	CASSKAGGNGYTF	TGTGCCAGCAGCAAAGCGGGGGGCAATGGCTACACCTTC
TRBV25-1	-	-	TRBJ1-2	CASSAGGQWGGYTF	TGTGCCAGCAGTGCCGGGGGTCAATGGGGTGGCTACACCTTC
TRBV6-1	-	-	TRBJ1-2	CASSGKNTGSHGYTF	TGTGCCAGCAGTGGGAAAAATACAGGGTCCCATGGCTACACCTTC
TRBV19	-	-	TRBJ2-3	CASSIGQFSTDTQYF	TGTGCCAGTAGTATTGGACAGTTCAGCACAGATACGCAGTATTTT
TRBV27	-	TRBD1	TRBJ1-5	CASRQGIDNQPQHF	TGTGCCAGCCGACAGGGGATTGACAATCAGCCCCAGCATTTT
TRBV7-7	-	-	TRBJ1-1	CASSLATNTEAFF	TGTGCTAGCAGCTTGGCAACGAACACTGAAGCTTTCTTT
TRBV5-5	-	TRBD1	TRBJ2-6	CASSGRQGTSGANVLTF	TGTGCCAGCAGCGGGCGACAGGGAACCTCTGGGGCCAACGTCCTGACTTTC
TRBV5-4	once	-	TRBJ2-7	CASSLITGIGEQYF	TGTGCCAGCAGCTTGATTACAGGGATTGGCGAGCAGTACTTC
TRBV25-1	once	-	TRBJ1-1	CASTRMTEAFF	TGTGCCAGCACGCGAATGACTGAAGCTTTCTTT
TRBV2	-	TRBD1	TRBJ2-6	CASSDTGGSGANVLTF	TGTGCCAGCAGTGACACAGGGGGCTCAGGGGCCAACGTCCTGACTTTC
TRBV5-5	-	-	TRBJ1-2	CASSPELDDPGYGYTF	TGTGCCAGCAGCCCCGAGCTGGATGATCCGGGCTATGGCTACACCTTC
TRBV28	once	TRBD1	TRBJ2-7	CASSYGQGGYEQYF	TGTGCCAGCAGTTACGGACAGGGGGGGTACGAGCAGTACTTC
TRBV10-3	-	-	TRBJ2-2	CAISANDPGELFF	TGTGCCATCAGTGCAAATGACCCCGGGGAGCTGTTTTTT
TRBV4-1	-	-	TRBJ2-7	CASSPRRDNAYEQYF	TGCGCCAGCAGCCCCCGACGGGACAACGCCTACGAGCAGTACTTC
TRBV9	-	-	TRBJ2-5	CASSVGRDPGTQYF	TGTGCCAGCAGCGTAGGTAGGGACCCCGGGACCCAGTACTTC
TRBV2	-	-	TRBJ2-3	CASSDFGLKLLTDTQYF	TGTGCCAGCAGTGACTTCGGACTAAAGTTGCTCACAGATACGCAGTATTTT
TRBV5-1	-	-	TRBJ2-3	CASSLVGAHTDTQYF	TGCGCCAGCAGCTTGGTGGGGGCCCACACAGATACGCAGTATTTT
TRBV10-1	-	TRBD2	TRBJ2-7	CASSRASGIGYEQYF	TGCGCCAGCAGCCGGGCCAGCGGGATAGGGTACGAGCAGTACTTC
TRBV5-1	-	-	TRBJ2-7	CASSFLAPGYEQYF	TGCGCCAGCAGCTTTTTAGCCCCAGGCTACGAGCAGTACTTC
TRBV5-4	-	TRBD2	TRBJ2-1	CASSSLGTRGSEQFF	TGTGCCAGCAGCTCCCTTGGGACTAGAGGGAGTGAGCAGTTCTTC
TRBV12-5	few	-	TRBJ2-7	CASGLLWEQYF	TGTGCTAGTGGTTTGCTGTGGGAGCAGTACTTC
TRBV5-1	-	TRBD1	TRBJ2-2	CASSEGQGAPGELFF	TGCGCCAGCAGTGAGGGACAGGGGGCCCCCGGGGAGCTGTTTTTT
TRBV29-1	-	-	TRBJ2-5	CSVLKQETQYF	TGCAGCGTCTTGAAACAAGAGACCCAGTACTTC
TRBV6-1	-	TRBD1	TRBJ1-1	CASRVQGATNTEAFF	TGTGCCAGCAGGGTACAGGGGGCTACAAACACTGAAGCTTTCTTT